A single sample is the source of the 2 T cell receptor beta chains below, sequenced in a study of control samples from healthy donors and cancer patients. The protocol was immunoSEQ multiplex PCR, while the TCRdb copy is restricted to in-frame clones and leaves out a portion. Among under 75,000 clones listed, 90% were seen once. The sample taken for sequencing was PBMCs. These receptors all come from a woman aged 50 to 60 with colorectal cancer.

V usage is TRBV10-3 and J usage is TRBJ2-7; maybe TRBD2 (7 bases). Germline V lookup: CDR1 ENHRY, CDR2 SYGVKD. The CDR3 spans 17 residues. V was cut by 10 bases and J by 5 bases, with 30 bases left in between. The CDR3 loop reads CATRQSGTGAARDEQYF. The CDR3 DNA sequence: TGTGCCACCAGGCAGAGCGGGACGGGGGCCGCCCGGGACGAGCAGTACTTC.

This chain connects TRBV7-9 to TRBJ1-2, with a possible D match to TRBD1 (5 bases). Germline values: CDR1 SEHNR, CDR2 FQNEAQ (reference sequence). The CDR3 length is 13 residues. The V end lost 0 bases, the J end lost 7 bases, and 9 bases lay between the germline ends. The CDR3 nucleotides are TGTGCCAGCAGCTTAGCCGGGGGATCTGGCTACACCTTC. This translates into CASSLAGGSGYTF. The full variable domain, rest sourced from reference TRBV7-9 and TRBJ1-2, is DTGVSQNPRHKITKRGQNVTFRCDPISEHNRLYWYRQTLGQGPEFLTYFQNEAQLEKSRLLSDRFSAERPKGSFSTLEIQRTEQGDSAMYLCASSLAGGSGYTFGSGTRLTVV.